Listed here is a single T cell receptor beta chain. This clonotype was picked up many times. Its antigen is unknown. Per-base quality was not reported, and no clone a single base away is much larger than it. The data originate from a study of blood T cells in healthy people across ages (dated by TCRdb to about 2015). Background for the entire study: Template switching captured roughly one uniquely barcoded TCR beta cDNA molecule per two T cells in model experiments. Age-related changes in TCR beta repertoire diversity were measured in the study by deep sequencing normalized with unique cDNA molecular identifiers. Donors were grouped into four age groups: young (average 16 years), middle-aged (39), aged (62) and long-lived (over 80). To avoid experimental bias, donors of different ages were spread randomly across the sequencing lanes. Two additional independent replicas of 1 million unique cDNA reads from the same blood draw were analyzed for two donors (one aged 18 to 30 and one aged 80 or older).

CDR1 MNHNY and CDR2 SVGAGI are derived from the germline V gene (reference sequence). Measured from the cysteine to the phenylalanine, the CDR3 is 17 residues long. The kept DNA is CDR3 alone, 51 bases in frame from the first base. V is pruned by 4 bases and J by 5 bases, leaving 12 bases of the junction without a gene match. Receptors were amplified or captured by 5' RACE. Sequencing instrument: Illumina HiSeq 2500. A second 7 to 11 cycle PCR used a sample-barcoded 5' primer and a J-beta primer mix. Each TCR beta cDNA molecule received a unique molecular identifier from a template-switch 5' adaptor carrying 12 random nucleotides. At least 3 million CDR3-containing paired-end reads were obtained from each sample. All of the RNA was converted into first-strand cDNA using the Mint cDNA synthesis kit, with a TRBC-specific oligonucleotide serving as the primer. All cDNA was treated with uracil-DNA glycosylase and then went through a first 18-cycle PCR with the universal primers M1SS and BC2_uni_R. The paper's data handling went like this. Normalization of each sample was performed by random selection of 1 million high-quality reads, each carrying a distinct molecular identifier. Reads with shared molecular identifiers were discarded instead of being binned into consensus sequences. MiTCR, set to a Q25 quality threshold and the strictest error-elimination algorithm, was used for CDR3 identification, clonotype clustering and error correction. A nonparametric unseen species model using Euler transformation provided a lower-bound estimate of total TCR beta diversity. TCRdb passed the public sequencing reads through fastp at Q25 and MiXCR, retaining productive beta sequences. Duplicate CDR3 protein sequences are folded into a single record with the most common DNA and genes. Clone size and V and J calls follow TCRdb, not the original study. For this sample the table gives about 600,000 distinct CDR3 sequences, of which 40% to 55% were detected only once. The leading ten clones occupy roughly 25% of the sample.

Donors were about 36 systemically healthy Caucasian individuals from Russia aged roughly 6 to 100 years. Roughly 10 milliliters of peripheral blood were collected from each donor into EDTA-treated Vacutainer tubes. Ficoll-Paque density-gradient centrifugation was used to isolate PBMCs, with at least 6.5 million per sample. Total RNA, at least 6 micrograms per sample, was extracted from PBMCs with Trizol reagent. Naive CD45RAhigh/CD27high T cell percentages were measured by flow cytometry on a PBMC aliquot from every donor. Study-wide findings and limitations: Bulk unsorted PBMC profiling prevented conclusive comparison of naive and antigen-experienced compartments. The percentage of naive T cells measured by flow cytometry correlated strongly with observed TCR beta diversity. Donor CMV infection status was unknown, potentially confounding age-related changes in expanded clonotypes. Estimates of total diversity based on one million sequenced T cells were regarded as lower bounds and as underestimates. As age increased, observed TCR beta diversity per million T cells dropped in a roughly linear way, and a significant reduction was already evident by age about 40. Compared with the aged group, the long-lived group had more naive CD4+ T cells, fewer expanded clones and increased TCR diversity, suggesting age selection.

The origin of this receptor is a man aged 80 or over in good health. The chain was built from TRBV6-6 and TRBJ2-5, and 11 junction bases match TRBD2. Sequenced: blood. The CDR3 region has the sequence CASSSYYGTSGRETQYF. At the DNA level, the sequence is TGTGCCAGCAGTTCTTACTACGGGACTAGCGGTCGGGAGACCCAGTACTTC.